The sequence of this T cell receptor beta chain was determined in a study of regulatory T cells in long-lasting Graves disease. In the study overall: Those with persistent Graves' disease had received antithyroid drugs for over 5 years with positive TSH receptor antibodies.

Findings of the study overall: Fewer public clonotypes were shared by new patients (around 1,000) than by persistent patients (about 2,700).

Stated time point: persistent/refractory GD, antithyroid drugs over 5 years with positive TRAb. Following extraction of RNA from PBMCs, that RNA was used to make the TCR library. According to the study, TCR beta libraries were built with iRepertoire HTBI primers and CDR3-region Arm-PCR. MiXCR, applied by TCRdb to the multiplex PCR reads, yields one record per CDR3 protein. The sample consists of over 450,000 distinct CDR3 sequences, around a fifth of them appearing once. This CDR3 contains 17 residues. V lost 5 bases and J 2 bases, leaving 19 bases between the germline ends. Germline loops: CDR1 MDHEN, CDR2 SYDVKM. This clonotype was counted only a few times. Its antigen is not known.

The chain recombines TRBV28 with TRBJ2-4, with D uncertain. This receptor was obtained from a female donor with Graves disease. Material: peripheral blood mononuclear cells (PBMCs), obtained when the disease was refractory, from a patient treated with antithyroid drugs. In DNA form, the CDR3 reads TGTGCCAGCAGTCGCTCTCCCCGTAGGGATTCCAAAAACATTCAGTACTTC. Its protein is CASSRSPRRDSKNIQYF.